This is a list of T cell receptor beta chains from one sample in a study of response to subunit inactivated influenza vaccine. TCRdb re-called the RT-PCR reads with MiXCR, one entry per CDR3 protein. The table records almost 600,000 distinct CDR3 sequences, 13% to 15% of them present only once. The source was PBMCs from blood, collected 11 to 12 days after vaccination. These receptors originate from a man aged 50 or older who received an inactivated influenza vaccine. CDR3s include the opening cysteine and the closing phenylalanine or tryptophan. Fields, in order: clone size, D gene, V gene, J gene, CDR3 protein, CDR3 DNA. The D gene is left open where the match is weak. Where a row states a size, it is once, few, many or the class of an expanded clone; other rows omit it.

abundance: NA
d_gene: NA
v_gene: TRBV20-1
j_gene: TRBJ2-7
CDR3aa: CSASRVPDEQYF
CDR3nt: TGCAGTGCTAGCCGGGTTCCCGACGAGCAGTACTTC

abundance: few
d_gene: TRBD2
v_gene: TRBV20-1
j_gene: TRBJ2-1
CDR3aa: CSAHGGTSQISYNEQFF
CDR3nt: TGCAGTGCCCACGGGGGGACCAGCCAAATCTCCTACAATGAGCAGTTCTTC

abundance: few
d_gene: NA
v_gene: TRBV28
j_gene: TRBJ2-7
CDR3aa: CASRGWLYEQYF
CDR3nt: TGTGCCAGCAGGGGGTGGCTGTACGAGCAGTACTTC

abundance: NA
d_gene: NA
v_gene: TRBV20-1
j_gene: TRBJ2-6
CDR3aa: CSASSAGANVLTF
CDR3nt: TGCAGTGCTAGCAGTGCTGGGGCCAACGTCCTGACTTTC

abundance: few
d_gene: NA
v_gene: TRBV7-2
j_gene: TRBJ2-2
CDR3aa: CASSLSYGTGELFF
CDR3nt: TGTGCCAGCAGCTTATCATACGGCACCGGGGAGCTGTTTTTT

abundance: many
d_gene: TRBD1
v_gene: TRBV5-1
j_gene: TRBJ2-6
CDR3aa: CASSFGTVSSGANVLTF
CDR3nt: TGCGCCAGCAGCTTTGGGACAGTCTCCTCTGGGGCCAACGTCCTGACTTTC

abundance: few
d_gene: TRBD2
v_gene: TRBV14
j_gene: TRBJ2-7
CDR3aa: CASSQVLGTRAYEQYF
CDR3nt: TGTGCCAGCAGCCAAGTTCTGGGGACTAGAGCCTACGAGCAGTACTTC

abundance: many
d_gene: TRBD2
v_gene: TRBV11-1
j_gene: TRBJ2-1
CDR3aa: CASSLRALAGGPVGNEQFF
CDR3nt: TGTGCCAGCAGCTTACGTGCTCTAGCGGGAGGGCCAGTGGGAAATGAGCAGTTCTTC

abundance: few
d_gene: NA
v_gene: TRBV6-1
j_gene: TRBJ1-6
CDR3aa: CASSEAGGIWSPLHF
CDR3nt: TGTGCCAGCAGTGAAGCCGGGGGGATTTGGTCACCCCTCCACTTT

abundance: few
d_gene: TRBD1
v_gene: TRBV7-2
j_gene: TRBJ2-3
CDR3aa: CASSSRQGGKDTQYF
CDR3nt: TGTGCCAGCAGCTCTCGACAGGGTGGAAAGGATACGCAGTATTTT